This TCR beta chain is drawn from a study of blood T cell repertoires in COVID-19. Measured with immunoSEQ multiplex PCR; TCRdb has only the in-frame clones, and not every one. The sample shows tens of thousands of clones, 85% to 90% of them seen only once. This CDR3 contains 16 residues. Unmatched junction bases numbered 14, after V lost 10 bases and J lost 2 bases. The germline V gene has CDR1 KGHDR and CDR2 SFDVKD. This clone has a single count. The receptor comes from a human donor with active COVID-19. The donor label of this sample is uncertain. V usage is TRBV24-1 and J usage is TRBJ2-3; TRBD1 agrees at 7 bases. Sequenced sample: peripheral blood. The CDR3 region has the DNA TGTGCCACTCAGCCCCGGGACAGCATGTCCACAGATACGCAGTATTTT. It is translated as CATQPRDSMSTDTQYF.